This T cell receptor (beta chain) comes out of a study of spatial heterogeneity in lung cancer (dated by TCRdb to the late 2010s). Broadly, across the study: Donors were around 71 patients with early-stage, untreated non-small cell lung cancer from the lung TRACERx cohort. Follow-up PBMC samples were sequenced whenever available, with the median time to follow-up being approximately two years after resection. Beta-chain transcripts were consistently detected in greater numbers than alpha-chain transcripts, which likely reflects a higher abundance of beta-chain transcripts. In the raw uncorrected reads, each unique combination of TCR and UMI appeared more than ten times on average. TCR alpha and beta repertoires were quantitatively compared across multiple tumor regions, matched nontumor lung and blood in non-small cell lung cancer. Nonsynonymous mutation counts, determined by whole-exome sequencing of tumor tissue, were related to TCR repertoire features. Both alpha and beta chains were TCR-sequenced in samples taken at surgery, namely 220 tumor regions, 63 to 70 matched nontumor lung samples and about 58 PBMC samples.

The paper's findings and limits, for the study overall: Additional single-cell paired TCR alpha and beta sequencing was considered necessary to confirm, at a functional level, the hypothesis that regional TCRs recognize regional mutations. Only 14 patients were included in the comparisons of baseline and follow-up blood repertoires. Ubiquitous expanded tumor TCRs were found in blood more often at tumor resection than at routine follow-up.

This clonotype was observed a handful of times. Its antigen is not yet known. Base quality data are lacking; no much larger clone is found one base away. V and J are trimmed by 10 bases and 4 bases, and the gene matches miss 6 bases of the junction. CDR1 and CDR2 (ENHRY, SYGVKD) derive from the germline V gene. From the cysteine through the phenylalanine, the CDR3 covers 14 amino acids. Just CDR3 DNA is preserved here, 42 bases in frame from base 1. Library creation used 5' RACE. The sequencer listed for this sample is NextSeq 500. To allow correction of PCR and sequencing errors, the TCR library protocol tagged every TCR cDNA molecule with a unique molecular identifier. The authors processed their data as follows. Decombinator tools were used for TCR identification, UMI-based error correction and CDR3 extraction. Expanded TCRs were defined as those above a frequency of 2 per 1,000, corresponding to the top 1% of the tumor frequency distribution. Each repertoire was subsampled 100 times to 5,000 TCRs, after which Renyi diversity was computed with the R vegan package. CDR3 similarity networks were constructed using string-kernel similarity of amino acid triplets, with links drawn between CDR3s whose pairwise similarity was above 0.82. TCRdb itself trimmed the public reads at Q25 with fastp, ran MiXCR and retained productive beta chains. Every entry covers one CDR3 protein and lists the most common genes and DNA from its rows. The authors' filters were not applied to this entry. The sample data list about 70,000 distinct CDR3 sequences, and nearly 9% of these were observed just once. Approximately 2% of the sample comes from the top ten.

This sample's time point label indicates: blood at routine non-recurrence follow-up after resection. Whole RNA extracted from tumor and nontumor lung tissue, or from cryopreserved PBMC samples, was used for TCR sequencing without cell sorting. Patients were selected for TCR sequencing only if sufficient RNA was available from at least two tumor regions. This receptor chain uses TRBV10-3 and TRBJ2-3, with 12 bases matching TRBD2. Here the sequenced sample was PBMCs, taken at follow-up. The clonotype comes from a female donor with early-stage non-small cell lung cancer. The CDR3 amino acid sequence is: CATRTSGASDTQYF. The sequence in DNA is TGTGCCACCAGGACTAGCGGGGCCTCAGATACGCAGTATTTT.